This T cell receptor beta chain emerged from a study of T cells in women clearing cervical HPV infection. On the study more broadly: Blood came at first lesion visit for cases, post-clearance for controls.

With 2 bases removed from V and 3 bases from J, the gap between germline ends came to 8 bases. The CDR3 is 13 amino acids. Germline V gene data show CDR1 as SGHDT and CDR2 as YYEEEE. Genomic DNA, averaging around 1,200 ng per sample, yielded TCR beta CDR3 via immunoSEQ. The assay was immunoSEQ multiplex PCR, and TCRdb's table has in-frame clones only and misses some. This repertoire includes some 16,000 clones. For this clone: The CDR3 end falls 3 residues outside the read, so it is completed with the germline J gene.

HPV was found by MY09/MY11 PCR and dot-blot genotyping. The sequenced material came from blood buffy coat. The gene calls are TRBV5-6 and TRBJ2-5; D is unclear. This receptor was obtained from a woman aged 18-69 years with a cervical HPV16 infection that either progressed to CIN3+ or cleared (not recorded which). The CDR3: CASSFRREETQYF. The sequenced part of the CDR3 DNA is TGTGCCAGCAGCTTTAGACGGGAAGAGACC.